The 21 T cell receptor beta chains in this list originate from one sample, sequenced in a study of T cells expressing NK-cell markers. TCRdb re-called the 5' RACE reads; one entry per CDR3 protein, DNA not given. The sample table includes over 350,000 distinct CDR3 sequences. Sequenced sample: blood T cells: a sorted CD56 or NKG2C T cell subset, CD4+ or CD8+ T cells, or bulk PBMC T cells (not recorded which). The origin of the receptors is a woman aged 45-65 years in good health.

The genes are TRBV2 and TRBJ1-1; TCRdb indicates TRBD1, and absent DNA this call remains unverified. Germline loops: CDR1 SNHLY, CDR2 FYNNEI. The CDR3 loop spans 11 amino acids. CDR3 protein: CASSEVGKAFF.

The chain employs TRBV6-5 and TRBJ2-2. Germline values: CDR1 MNHEY, CDR2 SVGAGI. This CDR3 region has 12 residues. CDR3 sequence: CATSIRTGELFF.

J is TRBJ2-3 and V is TRBV15; the TCRdb D gene call, TRBD1, has no DNA to confirm it. The CDR3 contains 15 residues. From germline, CDR1 is LNHNV and CDR2 YYDKDF (reference sequence). The CDR3 loop is CATSNPGTGADTQYF.

The chain couples TRBV20-1 to TRBJ2-1; TCRdb designates TRBD1, a call that cannot be tested without DNA. CDR3 length: 15 amino acids. Per germline, CDR1 DFQATT and CDR2 SNEGSKA (reference sequence). The CDR3 sequence is CSARDRDSLMMVQFF.

The rearrangement joins TRBV12-3 or TRBV12-4 to TRBJ2-4; TCRdb lists TRBD1, though no DNA is available to test this call. This CDR3 has 13 residues. CDR3 sequence reads: CASSSGHQNIQYF.

The chain couples TRBV7-6 to TRBJ2-5; TCRdb's D call, TRBD2, is unchecked because there is no DNA. From germline, CDR1 is SGHVS and CDR2 FNYEAQ. This CDR3 has 17 amino acids. The CDR3 protein is CASNSLGGLAGGETQYF.

This chain uses TRBV7-7 with TRBJ2-1. Germline V gene lookup returns CDR1 SSHAT and CDR2 FNYEAQ (reference sequence). The length of the CDR3 is 14 residues. CDR3 in amino acids: CASSLGTTNNEQFF.

This sequence joins TRBV20-1 and TRBJ2-1; TCRdb indicates TRBD1, and absent DNA this call remains unverified. From germline, CDR1 is DFQATT and CDR2 SNEGSKA (reference sequence). There are 15 residues in the CDR3. The chain's CDR3 is CSARPPGQARNEQFF.

This chain connects TRBV5-1 to TRBJ2-6; TCRdb proposes TRBD1, but this gene call is untestable without DNA. The CDR3 extends over 16 amino acids. The germline gives CDR1 SGHRS, CDR2 YFSETQ. The CDR3 loop reads CANPLSRDSGANVLTF.

This rearrangement joins TRBV24-1 to TRBJ2-1; TCRdb picks TRBD1, but there is no DNA to check that call. The length of the CDR3 is 12 residues. Per the germline V gene, CDR1 is KGHDR and CDR2 is SFDVKD. CDR3 in amino acids: CATSDSRTAQFF.

The chain uses TRBV6-2 or TRBV6-3 and TRBJ2-5; TCRdb gives TRBD1 as the D gene, but with no DNA this cannot be confirmed. This CDR3 is 13 amino acids long. Germline-derived CDR1 and CDR2 are MNHEY and SVGEGT. CDR3: CASSYRGDRGQYF.

The chain couples TRBV10-3 to TRBJ2-2; TCRdb calls TRBD2, which cannot be checked without DNA. This CDR3 has 14 amino acids. CDR1 is ENHRY and CDR2 is SYGVKD in the germline V gene. CDR3 sequence: CAIRSEAGGPELFF.

The chain recombines TRBV9 with TRBJ2-3. The germline V gene encodes CDR1 SGDLS and CDR2 YYNGEE. The CDR3 consists of 13 residues. The CDR3 is CASANKDTDTQYF.

The chain joins TRBV12-3 or TRBV12-4 to TRBJ2-5; checking the TCRdb D call of TRBD1 is not possible without DNA. The CDR3 sequence is 12 residues long. The CDR3 sequence: CASTQGFETQYF.

The chain links TRBV10-1 to TRBJ2-3; TCRdb indicates TRBD2, and absent DNA this call remains unverified. CDR3 length: 15 amino acids. Germline V gene lookup returns CDR1 WNHNN and CDR2 SYGVQD (reference sequence). The CDR3 region is CASSHSGTNTDTQYF.

The rearrangement links TRBV7-9 to TRBJ2-1; TCRdb indicates TRBD2, and absent DNA this call remains unverified. This CDR3 is built from 16 residues. Germline V lookup: CDR1 SEHNR, CDR2 FQNEAQ (reference sequence). This chain's CDR3 is CASSSIRDFKDNEQFF.

The chain couples TRBV2 to TRBJ1-1; TCRdb's assignment of TRBD1 cannot be checked, as there is no DNA. The CDR3 extends over 15 amino acids. Germline CDR1 SNHLY, CDR2 FYNNEI. CDR3 amino acids: CASKQQGIMNTEAFF.

This sequence joins TRBV7-3 and TRBJ2-2; TCRdb outputs TRBD1, but without DNA this stays unchecked. Germline V gene sequence: CDR1 SGHTA, CDR2 FQGTGA. The CDR3 contains 15 residues. The chain's CDR3 is CASSPRSGGTGELFF.

The chain employs TRBV12-3 or TRBV12-4 and TRBJ2-7. This CDR3 spans 12 amino acids. The CDR3 here is CASSRGQYEQYF.

This chain links TRBV2 with TRBJ2-1; there is no DNA to check the TCRdb D call of TRBD2. Germline CDR1 and CDR2: SNHLY and FYNNEI. This CDR3 has 15 residues. The CDR3: CASSGMLAGSNEQFF.

The CDR3 loop is CSVAAPTTDTQYF. The chain links TRBV20-1 to TRBJ2-3. The CDR3 sequence is 13 residues long. Germline V gene lookup returns CDR1 DFQATT and CDR2 SNEGSKA (reference sequence).